This record covers a single T cell receptor beta chain. Its antigen is not known. Germline values: CDR1 LNHNV, CDR2 YYDKDF (reference sequence). V shed 0 bases and J shed 6 bases, with 15 bases lying between them. The CDR3 loop spans 16 amino acids. The data are from a study of T-cell memory formation after mild COVID-19. MiXCR, run by TCRdb on the 5' RACE reads, gives a single entry per CDR3 protein. The sample comprises approximately 250,000 distinct CDR3 sequences, over 15% of which are singletons, and approximately 20% rests with the top ten. Study-wide results and limits: From day 15 to 85, contracting clones were balanced between CD4 and CD8, whereas later expanders leaned toward CD4+. Specificity for SARS-CoV-2 was not confirmed among the second-wave clones peaking on day 37. Memory cells collected pre-infection included some clones that later responded, suggesting cross-reactive memory joined. CD8+ contracting clones occupied EMRA, while CD4+ ones occupied mainly CM and EM.

The sample was PBMCs or a T cell subset sorted from them (not recorded which). The TCR sequence derives from a man younger than 35 who had mild COVID-19 (a few samples of this study predate the infection). Cell type and time point are not known. The J gene is TRBJ2-1, the V gene TRBV15; D is perhaps TRBD2 (7 bases). As DNA, the CDR3 is TGTGCCACCAGCAGAGAGGAGGGGGGGGCTTTCAATGAGCAGTTCTTC. This encodes CATSREEGGAFNEQFF.